This T cell receptor (beta chain) was retrieved from a study of blood T cells in healthy people across ages. A sample-barcoded 5' primer and a J-beta primer mix were used in a second PCR of about 6 to 11 cycles. MiXCR, applied by TCRdb to the 5' RACE reads, yields one record per CDR3 protein. The data contain 600,000 to 850,000 distinct CDR3 sequences, around 25% of them singletons. The table lists this clonotype with a few counts. Its antigen is not known. Regarding the study as a whole: Age advanced and TCR beta diversity per million T cells fell, roughly linearly.

V lost 2 bases, J lost 11 bases, and 16 bases lay in between. The CDR3 has 13 amino acids. Separately, the same data were catalogued under a study of T cells of mothers and their children. That report notes: In each mother, TCR beta CDR3 reads exceeded 8 million; in each child, they numbered approximately 3.3 million. T cell clones that were persistent and microchimeric went undetected.

What was sequenced was blood. V gene TRBV12-3 or TRBV12-4 combines with J gene TRBJ2-7; TRBD1 or TRBD2 may be the D gene (5 bases each). This TCR was sampled from a boy aged 5-17 years in good health. The CDR3 DNA is TGTGCCAGCAGTTTATCCAGGGAACAGGAGGAGTACTTC. This sequence encodes CASSLSREQEEYF.